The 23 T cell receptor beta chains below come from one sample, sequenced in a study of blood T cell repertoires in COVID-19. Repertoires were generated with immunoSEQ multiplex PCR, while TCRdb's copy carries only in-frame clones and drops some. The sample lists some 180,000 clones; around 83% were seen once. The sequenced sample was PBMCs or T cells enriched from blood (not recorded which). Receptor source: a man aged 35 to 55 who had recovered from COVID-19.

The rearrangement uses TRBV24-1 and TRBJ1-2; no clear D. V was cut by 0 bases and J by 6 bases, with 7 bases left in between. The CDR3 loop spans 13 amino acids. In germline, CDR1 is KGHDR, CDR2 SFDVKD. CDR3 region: CATSDLAGNGYTF. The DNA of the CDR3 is TGTGCCACCAGTGATTTGGCCGGGAATGGCTACACCTTC.

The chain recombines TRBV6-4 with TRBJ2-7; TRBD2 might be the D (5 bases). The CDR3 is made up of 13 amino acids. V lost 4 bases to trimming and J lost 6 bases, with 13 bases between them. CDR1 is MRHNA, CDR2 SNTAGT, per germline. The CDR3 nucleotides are TGTGCCAGCAGTGTTCGAGAGGGCTCCGAGCAGTACTTC. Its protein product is CASSVREGSEQYF.

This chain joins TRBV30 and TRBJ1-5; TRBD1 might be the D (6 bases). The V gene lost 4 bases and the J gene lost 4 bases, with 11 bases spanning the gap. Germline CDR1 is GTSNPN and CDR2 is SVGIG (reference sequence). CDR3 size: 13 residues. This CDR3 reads CAWTDSRNQPQHF. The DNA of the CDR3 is TGTGCCTGGACGGACAGTCGAAATCAGCCCCAGCATTTT.

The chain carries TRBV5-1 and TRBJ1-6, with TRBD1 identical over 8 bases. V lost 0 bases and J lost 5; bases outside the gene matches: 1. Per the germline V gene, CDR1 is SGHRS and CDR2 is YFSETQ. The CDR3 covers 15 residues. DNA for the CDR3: TGCGCCAGCAGCTTGGGACAGGGGAATAATTCACCCCTCCACTTT. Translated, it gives CASSLGQGNNSPLHF.

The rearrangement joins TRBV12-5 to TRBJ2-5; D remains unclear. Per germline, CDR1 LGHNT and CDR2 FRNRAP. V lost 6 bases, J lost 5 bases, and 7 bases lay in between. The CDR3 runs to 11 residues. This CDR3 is CASGTGETQYF. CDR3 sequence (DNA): TGTGCTAGTGGGACCGGGGAGACCCAGTACTTC.

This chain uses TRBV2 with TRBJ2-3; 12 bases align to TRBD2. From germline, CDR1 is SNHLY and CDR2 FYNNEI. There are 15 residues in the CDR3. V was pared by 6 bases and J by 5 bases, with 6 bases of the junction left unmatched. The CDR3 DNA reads TGTGCCAGCAGCGAACCGGGACTAGCGGGAGATACGCAGTATTTT. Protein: CASSEPGLAGDTQYF.

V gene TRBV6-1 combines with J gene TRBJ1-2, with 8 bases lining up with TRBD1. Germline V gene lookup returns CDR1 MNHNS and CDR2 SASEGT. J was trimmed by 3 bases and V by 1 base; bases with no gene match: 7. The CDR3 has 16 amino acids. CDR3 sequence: CASSEDSRGLYYGYTF. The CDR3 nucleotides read TGTGCCAGCAGTGAAGATTCCAGGGGGCTTTACTATGGCTACACCTTC.

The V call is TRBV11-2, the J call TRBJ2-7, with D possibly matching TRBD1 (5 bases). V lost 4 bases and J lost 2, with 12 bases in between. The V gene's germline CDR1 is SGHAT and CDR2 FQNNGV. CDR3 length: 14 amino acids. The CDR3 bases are TGTGCCAGCAGCTCTTTCGACAGAGCCTACGAGCAGTACTTC. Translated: CASSSFDRAYEQYF. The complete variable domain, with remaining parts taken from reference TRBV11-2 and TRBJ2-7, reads EAGVAQSPRYKIIEKRQSVAFWCNPISGHATLYWYQQILGQGPKLLIQFQNNGVVDDSQLPKDRFSAERLKGVDSTLKIQPAKLEDSAVYLCASSSFDRAYEQYFGPGTRLTVT.

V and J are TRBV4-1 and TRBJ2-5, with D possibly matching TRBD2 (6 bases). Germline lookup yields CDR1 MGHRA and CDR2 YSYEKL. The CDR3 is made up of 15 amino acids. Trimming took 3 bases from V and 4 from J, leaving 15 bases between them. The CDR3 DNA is TGCGCCAGCAGCCAGGGGTTAGCGGCCCCAGAGACCCAGTACTTC. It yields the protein CASSQGLAAPETQYF.

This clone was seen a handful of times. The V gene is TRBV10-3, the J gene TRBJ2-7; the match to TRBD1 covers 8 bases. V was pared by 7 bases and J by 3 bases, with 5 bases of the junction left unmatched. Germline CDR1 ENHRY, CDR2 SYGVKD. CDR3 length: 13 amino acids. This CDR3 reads CAIKGQEFYEQYF. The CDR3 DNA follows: TGTGCCATCAAGGGACAGGAATTCTACGAGCAGTACTTC.

The CDR3 DNA reads TGTGCCAGCAGCCATCTGAACTCAGGGCCCTATGGCTACACCTTC. It is translated as CASSHLNSGPYGYTF. This chain uses TRBV14 with TRBJ1-2, with TRBD1 as a possible D gene (5 bases). Trimming shortened V by 3 bases and J by 4 bases, and 15 bases separated the two germline ends. Germline V gene lookup returns CDR1 SGHDN and CDR2 FVKESK. The CDR3 runs to 15 residues.

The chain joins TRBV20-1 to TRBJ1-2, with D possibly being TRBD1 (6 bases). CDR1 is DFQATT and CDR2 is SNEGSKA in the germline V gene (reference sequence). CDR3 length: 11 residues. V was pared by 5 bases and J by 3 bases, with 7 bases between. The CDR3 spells CSAEGDYGYTF. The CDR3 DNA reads TGCAGTGCTGAGGGGGACTATGGCTACACCTTC.

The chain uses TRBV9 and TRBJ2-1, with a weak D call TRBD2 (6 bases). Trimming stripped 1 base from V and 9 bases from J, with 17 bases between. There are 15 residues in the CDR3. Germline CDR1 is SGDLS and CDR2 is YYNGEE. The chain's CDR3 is CASSVRSGSQSEQFF. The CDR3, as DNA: TGTGCCAGCAGCGTAAGGTCCGGGAGTCAGAGTGAGCAGTTCTTC.

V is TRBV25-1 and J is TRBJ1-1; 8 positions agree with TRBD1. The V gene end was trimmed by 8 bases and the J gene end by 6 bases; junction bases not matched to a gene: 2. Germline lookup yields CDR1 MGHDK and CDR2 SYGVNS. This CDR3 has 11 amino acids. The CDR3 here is CASQDRAEAFF. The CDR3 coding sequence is TGTGCCAGCCAGGACAGGGCTGAAGCTTTCTTT.

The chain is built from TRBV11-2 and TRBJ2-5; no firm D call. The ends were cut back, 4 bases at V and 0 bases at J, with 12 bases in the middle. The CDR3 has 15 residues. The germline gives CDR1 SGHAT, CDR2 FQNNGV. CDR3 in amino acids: CASSSSPYNQETQYF. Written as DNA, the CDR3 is TGTGCCAGCAGCTCCTCGCCGTACAACCAAGAGACCCAGTACTTC.

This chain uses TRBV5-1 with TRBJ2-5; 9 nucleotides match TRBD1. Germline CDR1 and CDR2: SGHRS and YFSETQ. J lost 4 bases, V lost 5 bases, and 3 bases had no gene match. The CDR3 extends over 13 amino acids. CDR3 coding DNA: TGCGCCAGCAGGAAGACAGGGGGAGAGACCCAGTACTTC. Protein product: CASRKTGGETQYF.

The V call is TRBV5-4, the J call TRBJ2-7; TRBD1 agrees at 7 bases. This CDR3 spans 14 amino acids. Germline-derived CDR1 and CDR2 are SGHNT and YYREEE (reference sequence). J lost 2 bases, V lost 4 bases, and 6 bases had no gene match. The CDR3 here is CASSPQDRAYEQYF. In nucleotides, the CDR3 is TGTGCCAGCAGCCCGCAAGACAGGGCCTACGAGCAGTACTTC.

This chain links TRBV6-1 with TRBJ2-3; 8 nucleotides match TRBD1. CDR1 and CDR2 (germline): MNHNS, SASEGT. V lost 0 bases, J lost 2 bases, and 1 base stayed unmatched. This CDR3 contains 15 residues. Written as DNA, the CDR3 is TGTGCCAGCAGTGAAGCGACAGGGGCCACAGATACGCAGTATTTT. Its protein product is CASSEATGATDTQYF.

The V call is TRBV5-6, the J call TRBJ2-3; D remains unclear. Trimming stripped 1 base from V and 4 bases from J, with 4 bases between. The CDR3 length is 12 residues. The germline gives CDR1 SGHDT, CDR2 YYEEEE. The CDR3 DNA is TGTGCCAGCAGCTTGATCTCAGATACGCAGTATTTT. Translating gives CASSLISDTQYF.

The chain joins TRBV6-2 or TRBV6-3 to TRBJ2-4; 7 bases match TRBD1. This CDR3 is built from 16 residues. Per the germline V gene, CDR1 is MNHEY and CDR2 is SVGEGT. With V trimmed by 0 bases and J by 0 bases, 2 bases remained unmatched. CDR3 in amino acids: CASSYSGQPAKNIQYF. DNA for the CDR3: TGTGCCAGCAGTTACTCGGGACAGCCAGCCAAAAACATTCAGTACTTC.

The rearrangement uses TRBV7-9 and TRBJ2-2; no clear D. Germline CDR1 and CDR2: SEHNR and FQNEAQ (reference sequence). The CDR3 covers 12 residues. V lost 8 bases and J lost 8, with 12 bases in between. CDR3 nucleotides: TGTGCCAGCTCACCTACGGTAGGGGAGCTGTTTTTT. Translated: CASSPTVGELFF.

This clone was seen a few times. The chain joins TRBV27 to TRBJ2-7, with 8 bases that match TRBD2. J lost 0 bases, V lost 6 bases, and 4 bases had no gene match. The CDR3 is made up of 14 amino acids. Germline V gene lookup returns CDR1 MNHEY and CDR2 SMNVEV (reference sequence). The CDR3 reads CASSPLAASYEQYF. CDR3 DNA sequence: TGTGCCAGCAGCCCACTAGCGGCCTCCTACGAGCAGTACTTC.

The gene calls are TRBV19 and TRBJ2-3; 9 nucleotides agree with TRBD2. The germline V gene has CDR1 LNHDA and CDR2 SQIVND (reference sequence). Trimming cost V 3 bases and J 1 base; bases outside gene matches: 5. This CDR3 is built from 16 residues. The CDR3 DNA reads TGTGCCAGTAGTATGGGACTAGCTGGGGGCACAGATACGCAGTATTTT. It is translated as CASSMGLAGGTDTQYF. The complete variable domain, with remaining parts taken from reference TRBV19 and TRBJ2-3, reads DGGITQSPKYLFRKEGQNVTLSCEQNLNHDAMYWYRQDPGQGLRLIYYSQIVNDFQKGDIAEGYSVSREKKESFPLTVTSAQKNPTAFYLCASSMGLAGGTDTQYFGPGTRLTVL.